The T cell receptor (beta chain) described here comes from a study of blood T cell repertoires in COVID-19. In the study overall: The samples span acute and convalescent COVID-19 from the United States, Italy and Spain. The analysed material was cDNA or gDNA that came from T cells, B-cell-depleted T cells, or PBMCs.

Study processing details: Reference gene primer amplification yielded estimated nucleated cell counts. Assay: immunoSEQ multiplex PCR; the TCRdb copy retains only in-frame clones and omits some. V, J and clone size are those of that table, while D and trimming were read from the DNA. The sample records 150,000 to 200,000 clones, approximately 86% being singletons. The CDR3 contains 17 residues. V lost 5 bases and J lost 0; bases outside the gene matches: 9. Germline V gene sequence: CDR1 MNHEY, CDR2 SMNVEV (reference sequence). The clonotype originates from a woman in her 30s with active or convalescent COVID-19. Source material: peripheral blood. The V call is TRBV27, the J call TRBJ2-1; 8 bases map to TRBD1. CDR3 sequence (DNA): TGTGCCAGCAGTCCCCTGACAGGGGCCGACTCCTACAATGAGCAGTTCTTC. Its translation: CASSPLTGADSYNEQFF.